This T cell receptor beta chain is drawn from a study of early T cells in non-severe SARS-CoV-2 infection. V was shortened by 6 bases and J by 7 bases, with 9 bases between the two germline ends. CDR1 is MNHNY, CDR2 SVGAGI, per germline (reference sequence). The CDR3 runs 12 residues. TCRdb re-derived calls from the 5' RACE reads in MiXCR, one entry per CDR3 protein. The sample contains about 58,000 distinct CDR3 sequences, 9.5% to 15% of which appear only once. This TCR was sampled from an adult who was a healthcare worker with PCR-confirmed SARS-CoV-2 infection or an uninfected control (not recorded which). The donor label of this sample is uncertain. The V and J genes are TRBV6-6 and TRBJ2-2; D is perhaps TRBD2 (6 bases). The sample in question was whole blood, obtained at baseline. For the CDR3, the DNA is TGTGCCAGCAGGGGGCGGGGCGGGGAGCTGTTTTTT. This sequence encodes CASRGRGGELFF.